The 10 T cell receptor beta chains below come from one sample, sequenced in a study of chemoradiotherapy in HPV16-positive cancers. Here immunoSEQ multiplex PCR was the method, and the copy in TCRdb shows in-frame clones only, minus some. The data contain around 15,000 clones, almost 90% of them singletons. The sequencing used blood, collected from a patient who underwent chemoradiotherapy. The receptors shown here come from a human donor with HPV-associated anogenital cancer.

The chain couples TRBV5-1 to TRBJ1-2; no clear D gene. Trimming stripped 4 bases from V and 1 base from J, with 8 bases between. Germline V lookup: CDR1 SGHRS, CDR2 YFSETQ. CDR3 length: 13 residues. The CDR3 DNA reads as TGCGCCAGCAGCCCCGACGGTAACTATGGCTACACCTTC. It codes for CASSPDGNYGYTF.

The chain combines TRBV4-1 with TRBJ2-6, with unresolved D. With 0 bases removed from V and 0 bases from J, the gap between germline ends came to 12 bases. Per germline, CDR1 MGHRA and CDR2 YSYEKL. This CDR3 spans 18 amino acids. CDR3 region: CASSQEADQPSGANVLTF. For the CDR3, the DNA is TGCGCCAGCAGCCAAGAGGCCGACCAGCCCTCTGGGGCCAACGTCCTGACTTTC.

This chain uses TRBV7-2 with TRBJ2-3; TRBD2 agrees at 15 bases. The length of the CDR3 is 15 residues. J lost 7 bases, V lost 5 bases, and 4 bases had no gene match. Germline CDR1 is SGHTA and CDR2 is FQGNSA. CDR3 coding DNA: TGTGCCAGCAGCCCGGGACTAGCGGGGGGAAATACGCAGTATTTT. This translates into CASSPGLAGGNTQYF.

CDR3 DNA: TGTGCCAGCAGTTTAGTTCAGGGGTCTGGGGCCAACGTCCTGACTTTC. It translates to CASSLVQGSGANVLTF. This sequence joins TRBV27 and TRBJ2-6, with D possibly matching TRBD1 (6 bases). Per the germline V gene, CDR1 is MNHEY and CDR2 is SMNVEV (reference sequence). V was shortened by 2 bases and J by 1 base, with 9 bases between the two germline ends. The CDR3 loop spans 16 amino acids.

The gene calls are TRBV7-9 and TRBJ2-2; D tentatively fits TRBD1 or TRBD2 (5 bases each). CDR3 length: 17 amino acids. Germline CDR1 SEHNR, CDR2 FQNEAQ (reference sequence). V shed 2 bases and J shed 4 bases, with 17 bases lying between them. The CDR3 DNA sequence: TGTGCCAGCAGCTTACTGGGACGGGAAACTAGCACCGGGGAGCTGTTTTTT. It yields the protein CASSLLGRETSTGELFF.

V gene TRBV7-6 combines with J gene TRBJ1-4, with 9 bases lining up with TRBD1. CDR1 is SGHVS and CDR2 is FNYEAQ in the germline V gene. This CDR3 is built from 14 residues. V trimming: 5 bases; J trimming: 8 bases; junction bases outside the gene matches: 6. The CDR3 region has the DNA TGTGCCAGCAGCATGGGACAGGGTGGCGAAAAACTGTTTTTT. Amino acid sequence: CASSMGQGGEKLFF.

The rearrangement joins TRBV28 to TRBJ1-4, with a weak D call TRBD1 (6 bases). CDR3 length equals 14 residues. From germline, CDR1 is MDHEN and CDR2 SYDVKM. The ends were cut back, 3 bases at V and 7 bases at J, with 12 bases in the middle. In nucleotides, the CDR3 is TGTGCCAGCAGTTTCGGAGGGGGAGGTGAAAAACTGTTTTTT. This codes for CASSFGGGGEKLFF.

A single count supports this clone. The chain joins TRBV10-3 to TRBJ2-7; no clear D. The V end was cut by 2 bases, the J end by 2 bases, with 7 bases between. The CDR3 has 13 residues. Germline V gene data show CDR1 as ENHRY and CDR2 as SYGVKD. This chain's CDR3 is CAISEDTTYEQYF. CDR3 nucleotides: TGTGCCATCAGTGAGGACACGACCTACGAGCAGTACTTC.

This rearrangement joins TRBV4-1 to TRBJ2-5; 7 nucleotides align to TRBD2. The DNA end favors TRBJ2-7, so the J call may be wrong. The CDR3 has 15 residues. In germline, CDR1 is MGHRA, CDR2 YSYEKL. This chain's CDR3 is CASSQGLADTYEQYF. The CDR3 DNA reads TGCGCCAGCAGCCAAGGGCTAGCGGACACCTACGAGCAGTACTTC.

The chain is built from TRBV7-6 and TRBJ1-1; no clear D gene. CDR1 is SGHVS, CDR2 FNYEAQ, per germline. Trimming removed 6 bases at V and 10 bases at J, with 12 bases between. The CDR3 is 11 amino acids. In nucleotides, the CDR3 is TGTGCCAGCAGACGAAACGGGAGAGCTTTCTTT. The encoded protein is CASRRNGRAFF.